The source of this T cell receptor beta chain is a study of breast tumors, draining lymph nodes, adjacent tissues. Study-level results: Luminal-like breast cancer showed significantly higher tumor–nontumor repertoire similarity than basal-like. Tumor repertoires ranked between lymph nodes and nontumor tissue in diversity, with V and J gene preferences. Tumor T cell lymph node origin was a supported hypothesis, not proven.

Trimming removed 4 bases at V and 6 bases at J, with 4 bases between. This CDR3 comprises 10 residues. Germline CDR1 and CDR2: SQVTM and ANQGSEA. The lymph nodes were axillary draining lymph nodes from breast cancer patients. Each CDR3 protein gets one entry after TCRdb re-called the multiplex PCR reads with MiXCR. The sample holds 130,000 or so distinct CDR3 sequences, about 33% seen once. This clonotype was recorded at least ten times. As yet, its antigen is unknown. The specimen sequenced was axillary lymph node tissue. The V call is TRBV29-1, the J call TRBJ1-5, with D hard to call. This receptor was taken from a female donor with breast cancer. Some clones in this sample may be carry-over from other donors' samples. DNA of the CDR3: TGCAGCGTTGGGACTCAGCCCCAGCATTTT. It is translated as CSVGTQPQHF.